The source of this T cell receptor (beta chain) is a study of T cell repertoires in cytomegalovirus infection. Whole-study context: It was the public TCR beta signatures that indicated both CMV infection and matching HLA type. Study-level findings and limits: CMV carriers having the relevant HLA were flagged by cumulative public TCR beta family frequency. Predominance within the ex vivo response was attributable to HLA-C-restricted CMV-specific TCR beta clonotypes.

TCRdb re-called the reads with MiXCR, one entry per CDR3 protein. The sample consists of about 260,000 distinct CDR3 sequences, 9.1% of them appearing once. On this clonotype: As yet, its antigen is unknown.

Sequencing used PBMCs. This TCR was sampled from a human donor in good health (CMV status not recorded). Some clones in this sample may be carry-over from other donors' samples.

CDR3 protein: CASSEDGSGRITDTQYF. DNA for the CDR3: TGTGCCAGCAGTGAGGATGGTAGCGGGAGGATAACAGATACGCAGTATTTT. The J gene is TRBJ2-3, the V gene TRBV2; 10 bases agree with TRBD2. The CDR3 loop spans 17 amino acids. V dropped 3 bases and J dropped 3; count of bases not matched to a gene: 9. Per germline, CDR1 SNHLY and CDR2 FYNNEI.